These 6 T cell receptor beta chains originate from one sample sequenced in a study of T cells expressing NK-cell markers. TCRdb re-called the 5' RACE reads; one entry per CDR3 protein, DNA not given. The sample yields some 140,000 distinct CDR3 sequences, of which the top ten take up 37%. The sample was blood T cells: a sorted CD56 or NKG2C T cell subset, CD4+ or CD8+ T cells, or bulk PBMC T cells (not recorded which). The receptor set was obtained from a woman in her forties or fifties in good health.

The V gene is TRBV20-1, the J gene TRBJ2-6. CDR1 is DFQATT and CDR2 is SNEGSKA in the germline V gene (reference sequence). CDR3 length: 14 residues. The CDR3: CSAVWGSGANVLTF.

The rearrangement joins TRBV5-1 to TRBJ2-3; TCRdb selects TRBD2, and the lack of DNA leaves this call unchecked. There are 20 residues in the CDR3. Per the germline V gene, CDR1 is SGHRS and CDR2 is YFSETQ. CDR3 region: CASSPWELAGGPGSKDTQYF.

V gene TRBV10-3 combines with J gene TRBJ2-7; TCRdb selects TRBD2, and the lack of DNA leaves this call unchecked. The germline gives CDR1 ENHRY, CDR2 SYGVKD. The CDR3 totals 17 residues. The CDR3 loop reads CAISDIATSSNPYEQYF.

The chain recombines TRBV27 with TRBJ2-1; without DNA, the TCRdb call of TRBD2 cannot be checked. This CDR3 is 15 amino acids long. Per the germline V gene, CDR1 is MNHEY and CDR2 is SMNVEV (reference sequence). The chain's CDR3 is CASRDSQSSYNEQFF.

The chain uses TRBV29-1 and TRBJ2-3. Per the germline V gene, CDR1 is SQVTM and CDR2 is ANQGSEA. The CDR3 consists of 13 residues. CDR3 sequence: CSVVVMSGDTQYF.

V usage is TRBV6-5 and J usage is TRBJ1-6. CDR1 MNHEY and CDR2 SVGAGI come from the germline V gene. This CDR3 spans 16 amino acids. CDR3 amino acids: CASSGGEGSYNSPLHF.